This T cell receptor (beta chain) was profiled in a study of identical twins. From the 5' RACE reads, TCRdb called clonotypes with MiXCR, one entry per CDR3 protein. The table has 200,000 to 250,000 distinct CDR3 sequences, about 6.7% seen once. Study findings and constraints: Within cord blood, abundant beta clonotypes carried fewer insertions, but memory repertoires showed no such trend.

This clonotype was recorded many times. Its antigen is currently unknown. The ends lost 6 bases at V and 2 bases at J; junction bases unmatched: 3. The CDR3 has 13 amino acids. These data were also filed under a second study, of T cells expressing NK-cell markers. As reported in that work: Source material for TCR beta repertoires consisted of sorted CD3+CD56+NKG2C+, CD3+CD56+NKG2C- and CD3+CD56-NKG2C+ T cells. Where a few donors were concerned, these clonotypes also led the CD3+CD56-NKG2C+ fraction. Questions lingered over whether expanded NKG2C+ T cell clones were HCMV-specific.

The receptor's source is a woman aged 18-29 years in good health. V gene TRBV12-3 or TRBV12-4 combines with J gene TRBJ2-7, with 8 nucleotides matching TRBD1. Sequencing input: CD8+ T cells sorted from blood. This CDR3 is CASSRTGPYEQYF. The DNA of the CDR3 is TGTGCCAGCAGCCGGACAGGGCCCTACGAGCAGTACTTC.